The clone carrying this T cell receptor beta chain was observed many times. Its antigen is still unknown. The sample belongs to a study of spatial heterogeneity in lung cancer. Study as a whole: Among detected sequences, beta-chain ones consistently exceeded alpha-chain ones in number. Regarding the study as a whole: More often at tumor resection than at routine follow-up, ubiquitous expanded tumor TCRs were detected in the blood.

The CDR3 is made up of 13 amino acids. V lost 1 base and J 9 bases, leaving 13 bases between the germline ends. Per the germline V gene, CDR1 is DFQATT and CDR2 is SNEGSKA (reference sequence). Every individual TCR cDNA molecule carried its own unique molecular identifier, which allowed correction of PCR and sequencing errors. Via MiXCR, TCRdb re-called the 5' RACE reads, giving one row per CDR3 protein. The sample yields some 15,000 distinct CDR3 sequences, under 14% seen once. As to time point: sample taken at primary tumor resection. The study sequenced unsorted whole RNA from tumor, nontumor lung or frozen PBMC. The donors were 72 patients with non-small cell lung cancer that was early-stage and untreated.

The chain employs TRBV20-1 and TRBJ2-4; D call uncertain. This TCR was sampled from a female donor with early-stage non-small cell lung cancer. The input for sequencing was PBMCs, taken at surgery. As DNA, the CDR3 is TGCAGTGCTAGAGGCCCCAGCGCCGGCATTCAGTACTTC. Translation gives CSARGPSAGIQYF.